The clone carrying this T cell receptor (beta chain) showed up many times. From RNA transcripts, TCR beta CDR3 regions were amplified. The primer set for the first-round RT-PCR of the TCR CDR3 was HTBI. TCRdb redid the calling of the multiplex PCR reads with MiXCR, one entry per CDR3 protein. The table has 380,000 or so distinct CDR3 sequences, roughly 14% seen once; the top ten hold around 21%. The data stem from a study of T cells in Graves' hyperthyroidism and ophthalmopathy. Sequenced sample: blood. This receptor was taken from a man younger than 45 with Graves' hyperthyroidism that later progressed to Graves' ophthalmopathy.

For the CDR3, the DNA is TGTGCCAGCAGCTTGAGGGGGATGGATACAGATACGCAGTATTTT. Residues: CASSLRGMDTDTQYF. The chain joins TRBV11-2 to TRBJ2-3, with D perhaps TRBD1 (6 bases). Germline V gene lookup returns CDR1 SGHAT and CDR2 FQNNGV. The CDR3 spans 15 residues. Trimming cost V 3 bases and J 3 bases, with 13 bases left between them.